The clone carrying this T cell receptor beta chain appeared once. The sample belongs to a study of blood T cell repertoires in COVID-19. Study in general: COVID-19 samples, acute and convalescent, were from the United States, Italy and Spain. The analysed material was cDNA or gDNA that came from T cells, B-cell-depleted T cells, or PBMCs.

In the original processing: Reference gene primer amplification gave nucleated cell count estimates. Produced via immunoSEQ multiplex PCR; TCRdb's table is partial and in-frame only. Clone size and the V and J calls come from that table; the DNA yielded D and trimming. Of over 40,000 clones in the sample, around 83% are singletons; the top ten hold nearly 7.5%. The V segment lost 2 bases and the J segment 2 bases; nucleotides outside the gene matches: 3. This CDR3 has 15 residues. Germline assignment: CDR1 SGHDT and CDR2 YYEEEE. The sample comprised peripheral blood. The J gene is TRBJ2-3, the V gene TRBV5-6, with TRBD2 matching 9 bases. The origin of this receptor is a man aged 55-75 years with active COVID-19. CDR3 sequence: CASSLRLADTDTQYF. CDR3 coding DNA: TGTGCCAGCAGCTTACGACTAGCGGACACAGATACGCAGTATTTT.